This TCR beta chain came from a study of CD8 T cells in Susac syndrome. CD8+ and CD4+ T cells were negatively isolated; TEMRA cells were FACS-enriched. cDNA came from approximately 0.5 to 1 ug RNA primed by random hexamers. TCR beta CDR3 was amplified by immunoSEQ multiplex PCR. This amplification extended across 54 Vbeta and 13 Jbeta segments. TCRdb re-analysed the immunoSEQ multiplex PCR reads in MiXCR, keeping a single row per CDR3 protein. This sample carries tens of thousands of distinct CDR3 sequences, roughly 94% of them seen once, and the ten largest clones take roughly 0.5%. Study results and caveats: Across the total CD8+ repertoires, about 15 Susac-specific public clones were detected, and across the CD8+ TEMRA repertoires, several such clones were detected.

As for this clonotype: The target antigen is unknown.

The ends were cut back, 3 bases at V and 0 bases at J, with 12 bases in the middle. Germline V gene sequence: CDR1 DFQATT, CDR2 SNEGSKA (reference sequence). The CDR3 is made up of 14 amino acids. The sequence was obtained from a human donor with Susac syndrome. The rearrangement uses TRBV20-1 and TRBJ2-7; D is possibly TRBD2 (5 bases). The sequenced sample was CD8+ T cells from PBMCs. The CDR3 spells CSARGAESSYEQYF. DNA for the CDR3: TGCAGTGCTAGGGGAGCGGAGAGCTCCTACGAGCAGTACTTC.